These 27 T cell receptor beta chains originate from one sample sequenced in a study of OX40 agonist ivuxolimab in advanced cancers. Using immunoSEQ multiplex PCR, the repertoire was profiled, and TCRdb retains in-frame clones only, with some absent. The sample lists around 80,000 clones, around nine tenths occurring once. This material consisted of CD4+ or CD8+ T cells sorted from blood, taken in a trial of the OX40 agonist ivuxolimab. The receptors derive from an adult with an advanced solid tumor such as melanoma, head and neck, liver or kidney cancer.

V and J are TRBV2 and TRBJ2-2; the match to TRBD2 covers 12 bases. With 5 bases clipped from V and 4 bases from J, the junction kept 8 bases outside the gene matches. The V gene's germline CDR1 is SNHLY and CDR2 FYNNEI. The CDR3 loop spans 17 amino acids. This CDR3 reads CASSLLLAGGLTGELFF. DNA of the CDR3: TGTGCCAGCAGTCTCCTCCTAGCGGGGGGGCTCACCGGGGAGCTGTTTTTT.

The gene calls are TRBV15 and TRBJ2-3, with D perhaps TRBD1 (6 bases). Germline CDR1 LNHNV, CDR2 YYDKDF (reference sequence). The CDR3 consists of 16 residues. Trimming stripped 2 bases from V and 5 bases from J, with 17 bases between. CDR3 coding DNA: TGTGCCACCAGCAGAACTGGGGGCCCAGAGAAAGATACGCAGTATTTT. Its translation: CATSRTGGPEKDTQYF.

J is TRBJ1-1 and V is TRBV6-1; no firm D call. CDR3 size: 12 residues. Trimming took 6 bases from V and 4 from J, leaving 9 bases between them. Germline lookup yields CDR1 MNHNS and CDR2 SASEGT. The CDR3, as DNA: TGTGCCAGCAGCTTCTCTGGCACTGAAGCTTTCTTT. Its protein is CASSFSGTEAFF.

The chain links TRBV7-9 to TRBJ2-5, with D uncertain. Deletions cut 1 base from V and 7 bases from J, with 16 bases between. The CDR3 runs to 15 residues. Per germline, CDR1 SEHNR and CDR2 FQNEAQ (reference sequence). The chain's CDR3 is CASSLVVGIKATQYF. CDR3 nucleotide sequence: TGTGCCAGCAGCTTAGTGGTCGGTATCAAAGCGACCCAGTACTTC.

The chain joins TRBV10-1 to TRBJ2-1; TRBD1 agrees at 8 bases. Trimming took 5 bases from V and 10 from J; bases not matched to a gene: 4. Germline V CDR1 and CDR2: WNHNN, SYGVQD (reference sequence). The CDR3 consists of 12 residues. The CDR3 DNA follows: TGCGCCAGCAGTAAGGACAGGGCGGAGCAGTTCTTC. Translating gives CASSKDRAEQFF.

This clone was seen once. V and J are TRBV6-6 and TRBJ2-7; 9 nucleotides agree with TRBD1. The V segment lost 7 bases and the J segment 4 bases; nucleotides outside the gene matches: 8. Germline CDR1 MNHNY, CDR2 SVGAGI (reference sequence). This CDR3 has 14 amino acids. The CDR3 reads CASKGTGSTYEQYF. The CDR3 nucleotides are TGTGCCAGCAAAGGGACAGGGAGTACATACGAGCAGTACTTC.

This chain connects TRBV30 to TRBJ1-5; TRBD1 might be the D (6 bases). In germline, CDR1 is GTSNPN, CDR2 SVGIG (reference sequence). Trimming left V 2 bases short and J 2 bases short, with 10 bases between. The CDR3 contains 14 residues. Here the CDR3 DNA reads TGTGCCTGGAGTCCGGGACATCGCAATCAGCCCCAGCATTTT. Amino acids: CAWSPGHRNQPQHF.

The CDR3 here is CASRPDINYGYTF. In DNA form, the CDR3 reads TGTGCCAGCAGACCGGACATAAACTATGGCTACACCTTC. V is TRBV27 and J is TRBJ1-2, with D possibly being TRBD1 (5 bases). V dropped 6 bases and J dropped 2 bases, with 10 bases sitting between them. The CDR3 is 13 residues long. The germline CDR1 and CDR2 sequences are MNHEY and SMNVEV (reference sequence).

This clone was seen only once. The chain employs TRBV18 and TRBJ2-7; 7 bases align to TRBD1. The germline gives CDR1 KGHSH, CDR2 LQKENI. J lost 0 bases, V lost 3 bases, and 2 bases had no gene match. This CDR3 contains 14 residues. The CDR3 DNA sequence: TGTGCCAGCTCACCCGGGGACAGCTCCTACGAGCAGTACTTC. It codes for CASSPGDSSYEQYF.

This clone was counted only a few times. The V gene is TRBV9, the J gene TRBJ2-2; 8 bases are shared with TRBD1. Germline-derived CDR1 and CDR2 are SGDLS and YYNGEE. Trimming took 3 bases from V and 15 from J; bases not matched to a gene: 10. This CDR3 is 13 amino acids long. CDR3 sequence reads: CASSATPQGEMFF. Written as DNA, the CDR3 is TGTGCCAGCAGCGCGACCCCACAGGGGGAAATGTTTTTT. The variable domain in full, with the rest retrieved from reference TRBV9 and TRBJ2-2, is DSGVTQTPKHLITATGQRVTLRCSPRSGDLSVYWYQQSLDQGLQFLIQYYNGEERAKGNILERFSAQQFPDLHSELNLSSLELGDSALYFCASSATPQGEMFFGEGSRLTVL.

CDR3 residues: CASSLGGTNEKLFF. The CDR3 region has the DNA TGTGCCAGCAGCCTAGGGGGCACTAATGAAAAACTGTTTTTT. The chain recombines TRBV14 with TRBJ1-4; 7 bases map to TRBD1. CDR3 length: 14 residues. V lost 4 bases, J lost 2 bases, and 1 base stayed unmatched. Germline CDR1 SGHDN, CDR2 FVKESK. Supplemented by reference TRBV14 and TRBJ1-4, the full variable domain reads EAGVTQFPSHSVIEKGQTVTLRCDPISGHDNLYWYRRVMGKEIKFLLHFVKESKQDESGMPNNRFLAERTGGTYSTLKVQPAELEDSGVYFCASSLGGTNEKLFFGSGTQLSVL.

The rearrangement uses TRBV19 and TRBJ2-2; D could derive from TRBD1 or TRBD2 (5 bases each). This CDR3 has 15 residues. The germline V gene encodes CDR1 LNHDA and CDR2 SQIVND (reference sequence). Deletions cut 6 bases from V and 5 bases from J, with 16 bases between. The CDR3 spells CASRFRAGSTGELFF. The CDR3 bases are TGTGCCAGTAGGTTCAGGGCAGGGAGTACCGGGGAGCTGTTTTTT.

V is TRBV20-1 and J is TRBJ2-1; D remains unclear. The CDR3 has 11 residues. V shed 3 bases and J shed 7 bases, with 7 bases lying between them. Per the germline V gene, CDR1 is DFQATT and CDR2 is SNEGSKA (reference sequence). This CDR3 is CSARTLNEQFF. The CDR3 bases are TGCAGTGCTAGGACCTTGAATGAGCAGTTCTTC.

The chain employs TRBV7-2 and TRBJ2-7; D is uncertain. From germline, CDR1 is SGHTA and CDR2 FQGNSA. The ends were cut back, 0 bases at V and 5 bases at J, with 11 bases in the middle. The CDR3 totals 14 residues. The CDR3 DNA is TGTGCCAGCAGCTTAGCGCAGAGTATCCACGAGCAGTACTTC. It yields the protein CASSLAQSIHEQYF.

This chain joins TRBV2 and TRBJ1-4; tentatively, D is TRBD1 (5 bases). This CDR3 comprises 13 residues. Germline CDR1 is SNHLY and CDR2 is FYNNEI. Between the trimmed V and J ends, which lost 8 bases and 7 bases, there was a span of 14 bases. CDR3 in amino acids: CASGTVGREKLFF. Written as DNA, the CDR3 is TGTGCCAGCGGGACGGTGGGGCGTGAAAAACTGTTTTTT.

The genes are TRBV10-2 and TRBJ1-6; TRBD1 is a possible D gene (6 bases). V lost 7 bases and J 3 bases, leaving 16 bases between the germline ends. This CDR3 is built from 16 residues. Germline CDR1 reads WSHSY; CDR2 reads SAAADI. The CDR3 DNA reads TGCGCCAGCAAAGAGGCGGGGGCTTACTATAATTCACCCCTCCACTTT. This codes for CASKEAGAYYNSPLHF.

The gene calls are TRBV5-4 and TRBJ2-1; 9 bases match TRBD2. The germline CDR1 and CDR2 sequences are SGHNT and YYREEE (reference sequence). This CDR3 is built from 17 residues. Trimming took 0 bases from V and 2 from J; bases not matched to a gene: 6. The CDR3, as DNA: TGTGCCAGCAGCTTGGGGGCGGGAGGGGGCGCCTACAATGAGCAGTTCTTC. The encoded protein is CASSLGAGGGAYNEQFF.

The chain employs TRBV30 and TRBJ2-1; D is ambiguous. The CDR3 has 10 amino acids. Germline CDR1 and CDR2: GTSNPN and SVGIG (reference sequence). V was cut by 3 bases and J by 9 bases, with 6 bases left in between. CDR3 residues: CAWRQVEQFF. The CDR3 DNA follows: TGTGCCTGGAGGCAGGTTGAGCAGTTCTTC. The full variable domain, rest sourced from reference TRBV30 and TRBJ2-1, is SQTIHQWPATLVQPVGSPLSLECTVEGTSNPNLYWYRQAAGRGLQLLFYSVGIGQISSEVPQNLSASRPQDRQFILSSKKLLLSDSGFYLCAWRQVEQFFGPGTRLTVL.

A word on this clone: Additional DNA sequences in this sample encode the identical CDR3. The V call is TRBV6-1, the J call TRBJ1-4, with D perhaps TRBD1 (5 bases). The CDR3 runs 14 residues. The germline CDR1 and CDR2 sequences are MNHNS and SASEGT. The V end was cut by 3 bases, the J end by 8 bases, with 13 bases between. The CDR3 is CASSEGGRREKLFF. The CDR3 DNA reads TGTGCCAGCAGTGAGGGGGGTCGGAGGGAAAAACTGTTTTTT.

V and J are TRBV4-3 and TRBJ2-7; D gene unclear. V shed 0 bases and J shed 2 bases, with 14 bases lying between them. There are 16 residues in the CDR3. The germline V gene encodes CDR1 LGHNA and CDR2 YSLEER. CDR3 sequence (DNA): TGCGCCAGCAGCCAAGATCCACAGCCCTCAGCCTACGAGCAGTACTTC. This gives the protein CASSQDPQPSAYEQYF.

The chain joins TRBV6-5 to TRBJ2-1; TRBD2 is a possible D gene (7 bases). Trimming took off 0 bases at V and 4 bases at J, with 13 bases between the two ends. CDR3 length: 16 amino acids. The germline gives CDR1 MNHEY, CDR2 SVGAGI. The CDR3 nucleotides read TGTGCCAGCAGTTACTCTTCGGGGGGCCCTTACAATGAGCAGTTCTTC. The encoded protein is CASSYSSGGPYNEQFF.

The chain links TRBV4-1 to TRBJ2-3, with D hard to call. V lost 3 bases and J 2 bases, leaving 3 bases between the germline ends. The CDR3 is made up of 12 amino acids. Germline CDR1 MGHRA, CDR2 YSYEKL. This chain's CDR3 is CASSHITDTQYF. CDR3 DNA: TGCGCCAGCAGCCATATCACAGATACGCAGTATTTT.

The V call is TRBV9, the J call TRBJ1-4, with 10 positions matching TRBD1. The CDR3 sequence is 17 residues long. Per the germline V gene, CDR1 is SGDLS and CDR2 is YYNGEE. The junction had 9 bases not matched to a gene; V was cut back by 3 bases and J by 4 bases. CDR3 sequence: CASSARQGAYGNEKLFF. CDR3 bases: TGTGCCAGCAGCGCCCGACAGGGGGCATACGGTAATGAAAAACTGTTTTTT.

This clone has a single count. This rearrangement joins TRBV6-5 to TRBJ2-1; a weak D match, TRBD2 (5 bases). The V end lost 0 bases, the J end lost 5 bases, and 14 bases lay between the germline ends. Per the germline V gene, CDR1 is MNHEY and CDR2 is SVGAGI. CDR3 length: 16 residues. CDR3 amino acids: CASSYSNRGYHNEQFF. The CDR3 coding sequence is TGTGCCAGCAGTTACTCGAATCGCGGGTACCACAATGAGCAGTTCTTC.

This clone was counted a few times. The chain carries TRBV21-1 and TRBJ2-4. TRBV21-1 is termed a pseudogene. The CDR3 is 17 amino acids. The CDR3 DNA reads as TGTGCCAGCAGCAGTGGACCCCCCCGGGACGCCAAAAACATTCAGTACTTC. As protein: CASSSGPPRDAKNIQYF.

The rearrangement uses TRBV25-1 and TRBJ1-1, with 11 bases identical to TRBD1. Per germline, CDR1 MGHDK and CDR2 SYGVNS. The CDR3 has 15 residues. V trimming: 5 bases; J trimming: 6 bases; junction bases outside the gene matches: 8. CDR3 sequence: CASSYSDRGPPEAFF. DNA for the CDR3: TGTGCCAGCAGTTACTCGGACAGGGGGCCCCCTGAAGCTTTCTTT. Combining the CDR3 with reference TRBV25-1 and TRBJ1-1 gives the whole variable domain EADIYQTPRYLVIGTGKKITLECSQTMGHDKMYWYQQDPGMELHLIHYSYGVNSTEKGDLSSESTVSRIRTEHFPLTLESARPSHTSQYLCASSYSDRGPPEAFFGQGTRLTVV.

This chain links TRBV19 with TRBJ1-1; 7 bases map to TRBD1. The CDR3 contains 14 residues. J lost 4 bases, V lost 8 bases, and 10 bases had no gene match. The germline CDR1 and CDR2 sequences are LNHDA and SQIVND (reference sequence). The CDR3 loop is CASLTQGSGTEAFF. The CDR3 nucleotides are TGTGCCAGTTTGACACAGGGGAGCGGCACTGAAGCTTTCTTT. Using reference TRBV19 and TRBJ1-1 for the parts outside the CDR3, the full variable domain is DGGITQSPKYLFRKEGQNVTLSCEQNLNHDAMYWYRQDPGQGLRLIYYSQIVNDFQKGDIAEGYSVSREKKESFPLTVTSAQKNPTAFYLCASLTQGSGTEAFFGQGTRLTVV.